A selection of T cell receptor beta chains follows, all from one sample in a study of PD-1 blockade in mismatch repair-deficient tumors. TCRdb keeps only in-frame clones here, not all; method: immunoSEQ multiplex PCR. This sample yields about 100,000 clones, of which 82% are seen a single time; around 6.9% belongs to the top ten. The specimen was peripheral blood, collected 30 to 36 weeks after starting pembrolizumab. The receptors were gathered from an adult with mismatch repair-deficient cancer. Both conserved end residues are part of each CDR3. The D gene is left open where the match is weak. Not every row has a clone size; where given, it reads once, few, many or a size class.

TRBJ1-2	NA	TRBV5-4	NA	TGTGCCAGCAGCCCCGCCGTGGAATATGGCTACACCTTC	CASSPAVEYGYTF
TRBJ2-3	NA	TRBV7-3	NA	TGTGCCAGCAGCTTAGGGACACCTAGCACAGATACGCAGTATTTT	CASSLGTPSTDTQYF
TRBJ1-4	TRBD1	TRBV19	NA	TGTGCCACCAAACCATCCGGGACAGGGTATGAAAAACTGTTTTTT	CATKPSGTGYEKLFF
TRBJ1-2	TRBD1	TRBV10-3	NA	TGTGCCATCAGTGACTTCCCTGCCCTGACAGGGACCCTAGGCTACACCTTC	CAISDFPALTGTLGYTF
TRBJ2-7	NA	TRBV7-2	NA	TGTGCCAGCAGCCCCACACCTACTATTACCGAGCAGTACTTC	CASSPTPTITEQYF
TRBJ2-1	NA	TRBV7-8	NA	TGTGCCAGCAGCTTAGGACTAGAATACAATGAGCAGTTCTTC	CASSLGLEYNEQFF
TRBJ1-1	NA	TRBV11-2	once	TGTGCCAGCAGCTTAGTACTACAGGGTAGGAACACTGAAGCTTTCTTT	CASSLVLQGRNTEAFF
TRBJ1-2	NA	TRBV27	NA	TGTGCCAGCAGTTTATTGGCGCAGGATGGGGATGGCTACACCTTC	CASSLLAQDGDGYTF
TRBJ2-2	NA	TRBV6-6	NA	TGTGCCAGCAGTTACATCGGGGAGCTGTTTTTT	CASSYIGELFF
TRBJ2-5	NA	TRBV13	NA	TGTGCCAGCAGCTTGGGAATAGCGCAGGAGACCCAGTACTTC	CASSLGIAQETQYF
TRBJ2-5	NA	TRBV4-1	NA	TGCGCCAGCAGCCAAGATGAGGAGACCCAGTACTTC	CASSQDEETQYF